This T cell receptor (beta chain) appears in the sequencing data of a study of T-cell reconstitution after alpha-beta-depleted transplantation in children. The CDR3 runs to 16 residues. Germline V CDR1 and CDR2: DFQATT, SNEGSKA (reference sequence). The V segment lost 6 bases and the J segment 2 bases; nucleotides outside the gene matches: 12. This clonotype was seen at least ten times. The TCRbeta library incorporated unique molecular identifiers. TCRdb re-derived calls from the PCR reads in MiXCR, one entry per CDR3 protein. Of some 600,000 distinct CDR3 sequences detected, roughly 15% appear once; the ten largest clones hold around 0.96%.

The V gene is TRBV20-1, the J gene TRBJ2-3, with 9 bases that match TRBD2. Source: PBMCs from the stem cell graft donor, taken from the stem cell graft. The source of this sequence is a human donor who donated a stem cell graft to a child with acute myeloid leukemia. The CDR3 reads CSASLTSGQPTDTQYF. CDR3 nucleotides: TGCAGTGCGAGCCTTACTAGCGGGCAACCCACAGATACGCAGTATTTT.